This T cell receptor (beta chain) was captured by sequencing in a study of blood T cell repertoires in COVID-19. The germline CDR1 and CDR2 sequences are SGDLS and YYNGEE. J lost 6 bases, V lost 4 bases, and 12 bases had no gene match. This CDR3 is 15 amino acids long. Sequencing was performed with immunoSEQ multiplex PCR; in TCRdb, only in-frame clones are kept and a portion is missing. The sample consists of 180,000 or so clones, 80% of them appearing once. Clinical history as reported by participants underpinned cohort assignment. The chain is built from TRBV9 and TRBJ2-7; 8 nucleotides match TRBD2. The sequenced material came from PBMCs or T cells enriched from blood (not recorded which). This clonotype was obtained from a man between 60 and 75 years old who had been exposed to COVID-19. The CDR3, as DNA: TGTGCCAGCAGCTCCCATCCAGCGGGAGTGGCCGAGCAGTACTTC. Residues: CASSSHPAGVAEQYF.